This T cell receptor (beta chain) stems from a study of Ad26.COV2.S vaccination and SARS-CoV-2 variants. As for the study in general: Participants got Ad26.COV2.S intramuscularly, once or twice 56 days apart. The study, taken as a whole, reports: Breadth measured for non-spike TCRs was similar across vaccine and placebo recipients. Breadth, reportedly substantial, characterized the spike-specific CD8+ and CD4+ T cell responses after vaccination.

Generated by immunoSEQ multiplex PCR, the TCRdb table keeps only in-frame clones and is missing some. Here the sample spans approximately 340,000 clones, about 88% being singletons. This clone has only one observation. Its antigen remains unknown. This CDR3 spans 16 amino acids. With V trimmed by 4 bases and J by 4 bases, 7 bases remained unmatched. Germline V CDR1 and CDR2: SGHRS, YFSETQ. Stated treatment: roughly 20 received Ad26.COV2.S at low or high dose, single or two shots; roughly five received placebo; per-sample allocation not given. Collection of the samples took place on day 63 after the first injection of vaccine or placebo.

The receptor was isolated from a person between 18 and 65 years old who received the Ad26.COV2.S COVID-19 vaccine or a placebo. The material was peripheral blood, obtained in a trial of Ad26.COV2.S vaccine versus placebo. V and J are TRBV5-1 and TRBJ2-3; TRBD1 aligns across 12 bases. The CDR3 DNA follows: TGCGCCAGCAGCCCGGGACAGGGGGCGGTATCAGATACGCAGTATTTT. It yields the protein CASSPGQGAVSDTQYF.